The 2 T cell receptor beta chains below come from one sample, sequenced in a study of regulatory T cells in long-lasting Graves disease. As for time point: newly diagnosed GD, antithyroid drugs for less than 3 months. RNA from PBMCs was the source of the TCR library. The authors built TCR beta libraries using iRepertoire HTBI primers and Arm-PCR of CDR3 regions. TCRdb independently ran MiXCR on the multiplex PCR reads; one entry per CDR3 protein. This table holds under 250,000 distinct CDR3 sequences, approximately 18% found once. This sample also appeared in a second study, on T cells in Graves' hyperthyroidism and ophthalmopathy.

This specimen was peripheral blood mononuclear cells (PBMCs), taken at new diagnosis, from a patient treated with antithyroid drugs. The receptors shown here come from a woman aged 30 to 39 with Graves disease.

This clonotype has at least ten counts. V and J are TRBV13 and TRBJ1-1; D might be TRBD1 (5 bases). The ends were cut back, 5 bases at V and 0 bases at J, with 19 bases in the middle. The CDR3 runs to 17 residues. Germline CDR1 reads PRHDT; CDR2 reads FYEKMQ (reference sequence). CDR3 bases: TGTGCCAGCAGCCCCGGGGCGGGGACGAAGCTGAACACTGAAGCTTTCTTT. Translating gives CASSPGAGTKLNTEAFF.

This chain uses TRBV12-3 or TRBV12-4 with TRBJ1-5, with no clear D. The CDR3 consists of 13 residues. Trimming pared 5 bases from V and 7 bases from J, leaving 12 bases between. The CDR3 region is CASSDRTRQPQHF. The CDR3 DNA sequence: TGTGCCAGCAGTGACCGAACGAGGCAGCCCCAGCATTTT.